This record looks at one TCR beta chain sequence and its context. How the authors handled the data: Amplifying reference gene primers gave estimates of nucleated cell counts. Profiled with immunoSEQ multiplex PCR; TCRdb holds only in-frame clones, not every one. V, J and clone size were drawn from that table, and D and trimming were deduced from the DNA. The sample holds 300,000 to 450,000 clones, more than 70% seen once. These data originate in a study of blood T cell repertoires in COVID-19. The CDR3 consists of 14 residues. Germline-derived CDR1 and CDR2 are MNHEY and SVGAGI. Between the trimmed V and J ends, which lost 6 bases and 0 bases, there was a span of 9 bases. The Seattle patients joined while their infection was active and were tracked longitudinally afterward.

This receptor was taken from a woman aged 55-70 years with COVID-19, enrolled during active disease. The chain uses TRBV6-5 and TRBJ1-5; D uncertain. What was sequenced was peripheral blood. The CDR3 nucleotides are TGTGCCAGCAGATTAAAAGCTAGCAATCAGCCCCAGCATTTT. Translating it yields CASRLKASNQPQHF.